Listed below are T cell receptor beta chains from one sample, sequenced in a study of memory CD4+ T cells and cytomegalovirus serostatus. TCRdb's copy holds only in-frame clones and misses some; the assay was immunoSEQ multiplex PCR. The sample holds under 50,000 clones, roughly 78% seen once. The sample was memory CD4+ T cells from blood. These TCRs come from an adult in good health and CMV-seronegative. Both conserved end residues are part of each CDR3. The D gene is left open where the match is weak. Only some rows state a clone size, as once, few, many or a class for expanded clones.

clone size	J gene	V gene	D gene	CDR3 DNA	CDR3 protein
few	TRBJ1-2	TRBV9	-	TGTGCCAGCAGCGCCGAGGGGGGTTTCGGTGGCTACACCTTC	CASSAEGGFGGYTF
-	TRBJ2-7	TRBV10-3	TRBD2	TGTGCCATCAGTGAGCCGACTAGCGGGGGGAGTTACGAGCAGTACTTC	CAISEPTSGGSYEQYF
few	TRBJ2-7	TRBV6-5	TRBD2	TGTGCCAGCAGTTCGGAGACTAGCGTCGAGCAGTACTTC	CASSSETSVEQYF
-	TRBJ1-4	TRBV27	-	TGTGCCAGCAGTTTATCCTCCCCACTGGGTGAAAAACTGTTTTTT	CASSLSSPLGEKLFF
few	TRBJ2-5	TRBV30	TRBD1	TGTGCCTGGAGTGTAGGCAGGGGGAATCAAGAGACCCAGTACTTC	CAWSVGRGNQETQYF
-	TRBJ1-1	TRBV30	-	TGTGCCTGGAGTGGAGGACATACTGAAGCTTTCTTT	CAWSGGHTEAFF
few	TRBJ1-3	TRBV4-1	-	TGCGCCAGCAGCCAAGTTGATATGGGGTTTGGCGGAAACACCATATATTTT	CASSQVDMGFGGNTIYF
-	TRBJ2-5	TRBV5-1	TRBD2	TGCGCCAGCAGCCCGGGACTAGCGGAGACCCAGTACTTC	CASSPGLAETQYF
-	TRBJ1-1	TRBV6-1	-	TGTGCCAGCAGTGAACACAGCCGGGGGACTGAAGCTTTCTTT	CASSEHSRGTEAFF
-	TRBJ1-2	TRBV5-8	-	TGTGCCAGCAGCTTGGGTCCCCCCTATGGCTACACCTTC	CASSLGPPYGYTF
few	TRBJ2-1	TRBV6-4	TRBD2	TGTGCCAGCAGTGATACCGGGACTAGCGGGTATCATGAGCAGTTCTTC	CASSDTGTSGYHEQFF
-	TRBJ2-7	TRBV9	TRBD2	TGTGTCAGCAGCGTAGCGACTAGCGGGGTTTACGAGCAGTACTTC	CVSSVATSGVYEQYF
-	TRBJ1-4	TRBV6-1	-	TGTGCCAGCTCACTTGCAACTAATGAAAAACTGTTTTTT	CASSLATNEKLFF
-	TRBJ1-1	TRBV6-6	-	TGTGCCAGCAGCACGGGGGTTTTGAACACTGAAGCTTTCTTT	CASSTGVLNTEAFF
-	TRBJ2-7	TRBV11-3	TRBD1	TGTGCCAGCAGCAAGGACAGGGTTTCCGAGCAGTACTTC	CASSKDRVSEQYF
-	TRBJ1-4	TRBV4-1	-	TGCGCCAGCAGCCCTACTCGGGGGGAAAAACTGTTTTTT	CASSPTRGEKLFF
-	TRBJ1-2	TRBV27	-	TGTGCCAGCAGTTTCGACAGGACCACTAACTATGGCTACACCTTC	CASSFDRTTNYGYTF
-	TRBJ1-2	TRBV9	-	TGTGCCAGCAGCGTAGTAGACGGCTCTGGCTACACCTTC	CASSVVDGSGYTF
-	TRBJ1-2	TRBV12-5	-	TGTGCTAGTGGTTCGCTCAGGGGCGAATATGGCTACACCTTC	CASGSLRGEYGYTF
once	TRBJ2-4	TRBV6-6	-	TGTGCCAGCAGTAACCGGGACGCGTCTCCCTTTCAGTACTTC	CASSNRDASPFQYF
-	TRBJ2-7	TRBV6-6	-	TGTGCCAGCGGGGCAAGCTACGAGCAGTACTTC	CASGASYEQYF
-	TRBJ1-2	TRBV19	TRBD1	TGTGCCAGTAGTCCATGGGACAGGACAGATGGCTACACCTTC	CASSPWDRTDGYTF